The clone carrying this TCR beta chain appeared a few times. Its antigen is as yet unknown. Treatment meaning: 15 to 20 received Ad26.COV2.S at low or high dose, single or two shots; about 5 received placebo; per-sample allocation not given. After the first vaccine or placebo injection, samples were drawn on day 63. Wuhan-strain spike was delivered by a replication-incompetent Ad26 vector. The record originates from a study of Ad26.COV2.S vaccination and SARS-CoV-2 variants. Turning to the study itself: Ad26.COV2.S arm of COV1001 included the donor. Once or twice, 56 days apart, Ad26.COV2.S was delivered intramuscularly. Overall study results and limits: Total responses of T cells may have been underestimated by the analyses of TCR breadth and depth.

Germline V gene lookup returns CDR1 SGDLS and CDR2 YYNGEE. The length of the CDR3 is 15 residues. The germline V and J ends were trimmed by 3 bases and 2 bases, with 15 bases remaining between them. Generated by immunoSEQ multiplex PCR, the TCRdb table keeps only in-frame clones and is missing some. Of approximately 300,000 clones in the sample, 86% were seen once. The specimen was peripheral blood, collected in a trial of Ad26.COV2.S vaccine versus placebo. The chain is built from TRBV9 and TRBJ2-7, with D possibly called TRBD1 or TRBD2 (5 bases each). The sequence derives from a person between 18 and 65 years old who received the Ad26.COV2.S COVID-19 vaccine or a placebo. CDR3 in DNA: TGTGCCAGCAGCGCCCACGGGACCGATACCTACGAGCAGTACTTC. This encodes CASSAHGTDTYEQYF.